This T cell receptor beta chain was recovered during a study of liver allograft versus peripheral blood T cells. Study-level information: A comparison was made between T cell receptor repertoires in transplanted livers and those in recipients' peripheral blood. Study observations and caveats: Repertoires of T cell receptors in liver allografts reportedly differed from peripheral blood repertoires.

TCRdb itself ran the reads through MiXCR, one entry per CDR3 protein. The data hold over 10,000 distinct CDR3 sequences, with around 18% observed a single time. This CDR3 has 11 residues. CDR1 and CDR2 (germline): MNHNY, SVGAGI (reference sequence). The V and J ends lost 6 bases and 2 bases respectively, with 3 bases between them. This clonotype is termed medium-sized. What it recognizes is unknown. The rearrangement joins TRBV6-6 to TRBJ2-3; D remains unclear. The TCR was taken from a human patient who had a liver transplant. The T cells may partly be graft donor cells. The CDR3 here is CASSPTDTQYF. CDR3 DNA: TGTGCCAGCAGCCCCACAGATACGCAGTATTTT.